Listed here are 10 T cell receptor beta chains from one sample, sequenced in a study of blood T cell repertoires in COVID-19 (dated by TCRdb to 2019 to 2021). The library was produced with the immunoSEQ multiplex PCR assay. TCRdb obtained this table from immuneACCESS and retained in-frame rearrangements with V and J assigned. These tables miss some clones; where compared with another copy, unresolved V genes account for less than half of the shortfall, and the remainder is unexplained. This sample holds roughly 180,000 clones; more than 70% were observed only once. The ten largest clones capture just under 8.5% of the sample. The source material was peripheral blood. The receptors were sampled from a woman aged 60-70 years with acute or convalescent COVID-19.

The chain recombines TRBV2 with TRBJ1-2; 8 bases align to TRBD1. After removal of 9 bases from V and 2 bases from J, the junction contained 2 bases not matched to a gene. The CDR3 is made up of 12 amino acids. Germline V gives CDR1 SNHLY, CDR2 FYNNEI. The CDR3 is CASYRGNYGYTF. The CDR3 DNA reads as TGTGCCAGTTACAGGGGGAACTATGGCTACACCTTC.

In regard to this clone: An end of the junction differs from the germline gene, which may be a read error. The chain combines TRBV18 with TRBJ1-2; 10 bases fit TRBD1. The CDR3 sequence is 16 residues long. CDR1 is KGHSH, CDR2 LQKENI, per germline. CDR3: CASSPLPGQGNYGYTF. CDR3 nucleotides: TGTGCCAGCTCGCCACTTCCGGGACAGGGGAACTATGGCTACACCTTC.

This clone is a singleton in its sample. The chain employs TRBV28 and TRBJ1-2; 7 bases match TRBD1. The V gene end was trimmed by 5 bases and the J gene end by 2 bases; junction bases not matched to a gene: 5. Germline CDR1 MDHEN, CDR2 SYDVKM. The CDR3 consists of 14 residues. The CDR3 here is CASSPGDRNYGYTF. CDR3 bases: TGTGCCAGCAGTCCCGGGGACAGAAACTATGGCTACACCTTC.

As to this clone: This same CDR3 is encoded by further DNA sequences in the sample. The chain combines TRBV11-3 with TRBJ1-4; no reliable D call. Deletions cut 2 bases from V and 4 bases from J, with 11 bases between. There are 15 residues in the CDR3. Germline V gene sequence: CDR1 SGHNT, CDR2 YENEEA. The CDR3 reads CASSLRGRDNEKLFF. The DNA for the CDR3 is TGTGCCAGCAGCTTACGGGGAAGGGATAATGAAAAACTGTTTTTT. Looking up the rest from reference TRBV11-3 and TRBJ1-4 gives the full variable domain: EAGVVQSPRYKIIEKKQPVAFWCNPISGHNTLYWYLQNLGQGPELLIRYENEEAVDDSQLPKDRFSAERLKGVDSTLKIQPAELGDSAVYLCASSLRGRDNEKLFFGSGTQLSVL.

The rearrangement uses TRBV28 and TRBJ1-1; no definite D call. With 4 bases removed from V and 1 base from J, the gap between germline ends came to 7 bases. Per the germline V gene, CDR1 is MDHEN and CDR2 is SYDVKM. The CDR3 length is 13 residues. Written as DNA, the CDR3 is TGTGCCAGCAGTTCCGGAGGGAACACTGAAGCTTTCTTT. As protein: CASSSGGNTEAFF.

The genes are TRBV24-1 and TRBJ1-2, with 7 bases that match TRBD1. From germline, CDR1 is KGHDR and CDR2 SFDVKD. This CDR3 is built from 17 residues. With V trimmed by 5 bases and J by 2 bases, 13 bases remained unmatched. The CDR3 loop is CATSGRRGMASNYGYTF. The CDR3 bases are TGTGCCACCAGTGGCCGCAGGGGGATGGCCTCAAACTATGGCTACACCTTC.

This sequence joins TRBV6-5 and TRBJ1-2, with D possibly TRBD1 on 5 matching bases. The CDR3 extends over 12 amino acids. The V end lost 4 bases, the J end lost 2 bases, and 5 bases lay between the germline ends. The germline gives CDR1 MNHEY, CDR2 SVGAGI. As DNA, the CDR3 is TGTGCCAGCAGTTCAGGGAACTATGGCTACACCTTC. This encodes CASSSGNYGYTF.

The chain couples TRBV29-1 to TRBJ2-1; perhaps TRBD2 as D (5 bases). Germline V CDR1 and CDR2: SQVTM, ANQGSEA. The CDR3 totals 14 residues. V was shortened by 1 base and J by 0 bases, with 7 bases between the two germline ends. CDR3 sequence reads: CSVEGGSSYNEQFF. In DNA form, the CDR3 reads TGCAGCGTTGAAGGTGGGAGCTCCTACAATGAGCAGTTCTTC.

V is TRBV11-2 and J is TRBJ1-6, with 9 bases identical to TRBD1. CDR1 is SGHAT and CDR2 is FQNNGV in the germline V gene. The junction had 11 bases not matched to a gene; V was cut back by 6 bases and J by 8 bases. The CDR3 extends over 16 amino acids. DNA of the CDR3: TGTGCCAGCAGACAGCCGGGACAGGGAGATGATTCACCCCTCCACTTT. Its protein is CASRQPGQGDDSPLHF.

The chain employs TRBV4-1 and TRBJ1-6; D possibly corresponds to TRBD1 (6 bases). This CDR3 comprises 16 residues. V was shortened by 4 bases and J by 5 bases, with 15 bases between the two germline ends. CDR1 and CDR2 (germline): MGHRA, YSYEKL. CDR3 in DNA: TGCGCCAGCAGCCCCACACAGGGATCCAATAATTCACCCCTCCACTTT. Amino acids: CASSPTQGSNNSPLHF.